This TCR beta chain was sequenced in a study of post-analysis software for immune sequencing data. Study at large: Multiple sclerosis in the patients followed relapsing-remitting, secondary progressive and progressive-relapsing courses. General study points: Co-batched samples clustered tightly together by F measure. Normalized Chao1 diversity in multiple sclerosis patients fell significantly below that of controls. TRBV5-6, TRBV5-1 and TRBV20-1 belonged to a set of about five TRBV segments that were more frequent in patients than controls.

Built from TCR beta cDNA, the libraries had unique molecular identifiers in them. One entry per CDR3 protein, called by TCRdb with MiXCR from the PCR reads. This table holds hundreds of thousands of distinct CDR3 sequences, roughly 30% found once. This CDR3 comprises 13 residues. V was cut by 8 bases and J by 1 base, with 9 bases left in between. Of note for this clonotype: Its antigen is unknown.

The sequenced sample was blood. This receptor was identified in a girl under 18 with multiple sclerosis. V gene TRBV12-3 or TRBV12-4 combines with J gene TRBJ1-5; D is unclear. CDR3 bases: TGTGCCAGCGGCTTCAGGAGCAATCAGCCCCAGCATTTT. It yields the protein CASGFRSNQPQHF.